Listed below are T cell receptor beta chains from one sample, sequenced in a study of spatial heterogeneity in lung cancer. TCRdb used MiXCR to reprocess the 5' RACE reads, holding one entry per CDR3 protein. The sample has 23,000 or so distinct CDR3 sequences, 5% to 7.5% seen once. Source: lung tumor tissue, taken at surgery. These receptors came from a male donor with early-stage non-small cell lung cancer. Both conserved end residues are part of each CDR3.

V	J	CDR3
TRBV7-9	TRBJ1-2	CASSPPDRGLTGYTF
TRBV5-4	TRBJ1-2	CASSANPGGGGAYGYTF
TRBV27	TRBJ2-6	CASTHISGANVLTF
TRBV28	TRBJ1-5	CASSSRRQGGRQPQHF
TRBV28	TRBJ1-4	CASSLTGGGEKLFF
TRBV24-1	TRBJ2-1	CATSDRRGGSYNEQFF
TRBV24-1	TRBJ2-5	CATSGGGETQYF
TRBV6-5	TRBJ1-2	CASSRTVVLSGYTF
TRBV5-1	TRBJ1-4	CVSSLSGLESEKLFF
TRBV3-1	TRBJ2-4	CASRIGDIQYF
TRBV6-6	TRBJ2-5	CASSPVVVAVETQYF
TRBV7-2	TRBJ2-5	CASSLVFGETQYF
TRBV20-1	TRBJ2-1	CSARDQTGGTYNEQFF
TRBV25-1	TRBJ1-2	CASSEFRHKYGYTF
TRBV24-1	TRBJ2-5	CATSDSDDPETQYF
TRBV6-6	TRBJ1-3	CASSPGTDFSGNTIYF
TRBV6-2/TRBV6-3	TRBJ1-1	CASSTPYKEAFF
TRBV15	TRBJ1-2	CATSRDSGVTNYGYTF
TRBV12-3/TRBV12-4	TRBJ1-1	CASSRGRHMNTEAFF
TRBV7-2	TRBJ2-3	CASSPHGLAATSTDTQYF
TRBV4-2	TRBJ1-6	CASSPESGRESPLHF
TRBV7-9	TRBJ1-1	CASSQRDTLNTEAFF
TRBV28	TRBJ2-3	CASSSPGESTDTQYF
TRBV7-2	TRBJ2-7	CASSLGVEQYF
TRBV4-3	TRBJ1-1	CASSQVWGAPEAFF
TRBV29-1	TRBJ1-2	CSGGQGDYGYTF
TRBV28	TRBJ1-4	CASSLTGTNEKLFF
TRBV12-3/TRBV12-4	TRBJ2-2	CASSRTGGELFF
TRBV2	TRBJ2-5	CASSEGPAGAQYF
TRBV20-1	TRBJ2-7	CSASPTGGYEQYF
TRBV5-1	TRBJ2-1	CASSAGLAGNEQFF
TRBV2	TRBJ1-3	CASAGQYGNTIYF
TRBV7-2	TRBJ1-5	CASSLRGGVGQPQHF
TRBV6-5	TRBJ1-1	CASSYRLQGPEAFF
TRBV5-5	TRBJ2-5	CASSLGRVQETQYF
TRBV24-1	TRBJ1-1	CATSDANTEAFF
TRBV7-8	TRBJ2-3	CASSQVGGRRFHTDTQYF
TRBV28	TRBJ1-2	CASSLRSYGYTF